Presented here are 5 T cell receptor beta chains from one specimen sequenced in a study of vaccination and CD4 T cells after COVID-19. Oncomine TCR Beta short-read sequencing was applied to DNA from cultured CD4+ T cells. One entry per CDR3 protein, called by TCRdb with MiXCR from the PCR reads. The repertoire holds around 16,000 distinct CDR3 sequences, with around 47% as singletons. These receptors are not linked to any known antigen. Documented time point: late sampling 161 to 241 days after vaccination in a few convalescent patients. As for treatment: roughly 11-day PBMC culture with coronavirus spike peptide pools or control peptides (ViraFEST assay). The specimen was CD4+ T cells from blood, cultured in vitro, collected about 7 months after SARS-CoV-2 vaccination. These receptors were collected from a human donor who had recovered from COVID-19.

This clonotype was seen just once. The chain is built from TRBV6-4 and TRBJ2-3; the match to TRBD2 covers 8 bases. V lost 8 bases and J lost 2; bases outside the gene matches: 6. The CDR3 loop spans 14 amino acids. Germline loops: CDR1 MRHNA, CDR2 SNTAGT. The CDR3 sequence: CASGLGGATDTQYF. The CDR3 DNA follows: TGTGCCAGCGGCCTCGGGGGGGCCACAGATACGCAGTATTTT.

The CDR3 loop reads CATSDLGRDNEQFF. The CDR3 coding sequence is TGTGCCACCAGTGATTTGGGGCGGGACAATGAGCAGTTCTTC. This chain uses TRBV24-1 with TRBJ2-1; D possibly corresponds to TRBD2 (5 bases). Trimming pared 0 bases from V and 5 bases from J, leaving 7 bases between. The CDR3 length is 14 residues. Germline loops: CDR1 KGHDR, CDR2 SFDVKD.

This chain uses TRBV7-2 with TRBJ1-6, with TRBD1 as a possible D gene (5 bases). CDR3 length equals 17 residues. Germline V CDR1 and CDR2: SGHTA, FQGNSA. V was pared by 3 bases and J by 7 bases, with 19 bases between. CDR3 in amino acids: CASSLGPGQSGNSPLHF. The DNA for the CDR3 is TGTGCCAGCAGCTTGGGGCCTGGGCAGTCGGGGAATTCACCCCTCCACTTT. Full variable domain (missing parts from reference TRBV7-2 and TRBJ1-6): GAGVSQSPSNKVTEKGKDVELRCDPISGHTALYWYRQSLGQGLEFLIYFQGNSAPDKSGLPSDRFSAERTGGSVSTLTIQRTQQEDSAVYLCASSLGPGQSGNSPLHFGNGTRLTVT.

The rearrangement links TRBV6-2 or TRBV6-3 to TRBJ2-5; 11 nucleotides agree with TRBD2. CDR3 size: 17 residues. V was pared by 7 bases and J by 4 bases, with 14 bases of the junction left unmatched. Germline V gene sequence: CDR1 MNHEY, CDR2 SVGEGT. Written as DNA, the CDR3 is TGTGCCAGCACCCCCCATGTGCTAGCGGGGGGAACAGAGACCCAGTACTTC. It encodes CASTPHVLAGGTETQYF.

The rearrangement uses TRBV5-1 and TRBJ1-1; 7 bases are a match to TRBD1. CDR1 is SGHRS and CDR2 is YFSETQ in the germline V gene. Trimming cost V 5 bases and J 8 bases; bases outside gene matches: 9. The CDR3 sequence is 13 residues long. CDR3 region: CASSHGTVSEAFF. The DNA for the CDR3 is TGCGCCAGCAGTCACGGGACAGTTTCCGAAGCTTTCTTT.